The source of this T cell receptor (beta chain) is a study of shared T cell receptors in the human thymus (dated by TCRdb to about 2021). Some background on the complete study: The study examined how the human thymus generates shared, self-reactive T-cell receptor alpha chains.

Library preparation used the immunoSEQ multiplex PCR assay. The clones in this table, taken by TCRdb from immuneACCESS, are in-frame only. Not every clone is retained; where verified, under half of the shortfall comes from an unresolved V gene, and the cause of the rest is unknown. The sample table shows hundreds of thousands of clones, and around 87% are seen once. The top ten constitute 0.0094% of the sample. The cysteine opens and the phenylalanine closes a CDR3 of 15 amino acids. Only the CDR3 region is kept as DNA, spanning 45 bases read in frame from base 1. As encoded in the germline V gene (reference sequence), CDR1 is SGHKS while CDR2 is YYEKEE. V loses 0 bases of germline sequence and J loses 3 bases, and the interval between the two ends is 9 bases. A word on this clone: Its antigen is unknown. It has no much larger one-base neighbor in the sample; base qualities were not kept.

These data were likewise used in another study, on human thymus T cells. Drawing on the second study: The donors were immunologically healthy infants in Finland who had open corrective cardiac surgery for congenital heart defects. Thymus tissue was collected as surgical resects that were removed during corrective cardiac surgery. Biased V and J gene segment usage appeared to be present in both thymic and peripheral blood repertoires. The related research reported highly overlapping thymic TCR repertoires among unrelated individuals. The study described the TCR alpha and beta repertoires in about eight infant thymus samples and a few matching peripheral blood samples. Donor ages ranging from roughly 6 to 244 days were recorded, and about six male and a couple of female infants were included in the cohort. Thymocytes were mechanically released from the tissue and were stored as pellets of 10-30 million cells at -70 degrees C. A QIAsymphony instrument was used to extract genomic DNA from the frozen cell pellets. TCRB and TCRAD loci were amplified from a standardized quantity of quality-controlled genomic DNA using the immunoSEQ multiplex PCR assay. The V(D)J region was spanned by amplicons of a length sufficient to cover the CDR3 and to identify V and J genes. Through the commercial immunoSEQ service, the amplicons were sequenced on an Illumina platform. Primer bias and sequencing errors were corrected using previously described methods, and TCRAD and TCRB definitions followed the IMGT database. Analysis of the repertoires was done with immunoSEQ Analyzer 3.0 and VDJTools and included basic statistics, V/J segment usage, diversity estimates, rarefaction and pairwise overlap. Chao1, ChaoE, Efron-Thisted, Shannon and inverse Simpson indices were used to estimate diversity, which was also estimated on datasets down-sampled to the smallest sample. For repertoire overlap, CDR3 nucleotide sequence, V gene and J gene had to match strictly, and clustering was done by Jaccard-based multidimensional scaling. Thymus samples yielded on average about 810,000 unique TCRB clonotypes, compared with 80,000 to 95,000 from blood samples.

This TCR derives from a boy younger than two with a congenital heart defect. Donor details come from another sample of the same person, matched by shared clones. Sequenced: thymocytes. The chain links TRBV5-5 with TRBJ1-4; D gene: possibly TRBD1, on 6 matching bases. The CDR3 protein sequence reads: CASSLGGQSNEKLFF. The nucleotides read TGTGCCAGCAGCTTGGGTGGACAGTCTAATGAAAAACTGTTTTTT.